This T cell receptor (beta chain) emerged from a study of cytomegalovirus exposure and HLA in healthy donors. Study overall: The platform used for the 120 validation repertoires matched that of the approximately 640 first-cohort repertoires, a later analysis reported.

The data were produced by immunoSEQ multiplex PCR, yet TCRdb's version contains in-frame clones alone and is incomplete. The sample gives around 150,000 clones, roughly nine tenths of which show up once; 2.5% to 4% is in the top ten. General study results and limits: Cytomegalovirus-associated status was assigned to 150 to 200 TCR beta chains. According to a subsequent analysis, TCR clusters identified in the first cohort showed a tendency to co-occur across the 110 or so validation repertoires. Using the classifier, cytomegalovirus status was reportedly diagnosed with high specificity and sensitivity.

Of note for this clone: Its antigen is still unknown.

Trimming took off 1 base at V and 4 bases at J, with 5 bases between the two ends. Per germline, CDR1 SGHNT and CDR2 YENEEA. The CDR3 is made up of 13 amino acids. This chain links TRBV11-3 with TRBJ1-5; D unresolved. The sequenced material came from PBMCs. This receptor was identified in a woman aged 18 to 35 in good health and CMV-seropositive. The CDR3 loop reads CASSLVLNQPQHF. CDR3 sequence (DNA): TGTGCCAGCAGCTTAGTCCTTAATCAGCCCCAGCATTTT.